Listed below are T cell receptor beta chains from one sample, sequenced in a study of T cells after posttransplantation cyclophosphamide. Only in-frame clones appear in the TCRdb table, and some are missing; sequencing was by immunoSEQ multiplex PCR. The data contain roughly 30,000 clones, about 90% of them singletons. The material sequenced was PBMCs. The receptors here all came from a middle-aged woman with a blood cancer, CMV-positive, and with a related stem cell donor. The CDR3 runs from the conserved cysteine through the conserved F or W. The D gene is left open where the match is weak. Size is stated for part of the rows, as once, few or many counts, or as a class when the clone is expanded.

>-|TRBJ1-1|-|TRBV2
CASSGAAGPTEAFF
TGTGCCAGCAGTGGGGCCGCGGGACCAACTGAAGCTTTCTTT
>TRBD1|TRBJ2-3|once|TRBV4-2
CASSQDKGQGADTQYF
TGTGCCAGCAGCCAAGACAAAGGACAGGGCGCAGATACGCAGTATTTT
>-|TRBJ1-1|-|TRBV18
CASSPGRGNTEAFF
TGTGCCAGCTCTCCCGGACGGGGAAACACTGAAGCTTTCTTT
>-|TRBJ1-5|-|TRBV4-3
CASRAEENQPQHF
TGCGCCAGCCGCGCAGAGGAAAATCAGCCCCAGCATTTT
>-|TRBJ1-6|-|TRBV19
CASSIRGGSPLHF
TGTGCCAGTAGTATCCGGGGAGGGTCACCCCTCCACTTT
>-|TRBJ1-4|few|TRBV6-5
CASSYLDSLNEKLFF
TGTGCCAGCAGTTACCTGGACAGCCTTAATGAAAAACTGTTTTTT
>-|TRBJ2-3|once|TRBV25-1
CASSQIDTDTQYF
TGTGCCAGCAGCCAAATAGACACAGATACGCAGTATTTT
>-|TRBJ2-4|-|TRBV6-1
CATRGSGNIQYF
TGTGCCACCCGGGGGTCGGGAAACATTCAGTACTTC
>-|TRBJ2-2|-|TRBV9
CASSVDGAANTGELFF
TGTGCCAGCAGTGTTGATGGGGCCGCGAACACCGGGGAGCTGTTTTTT
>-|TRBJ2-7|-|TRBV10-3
CAISDEGVIFEQYF
TGTGCCATCAGTGACGAGGGGGTGATTTTCGAGCAGTACTTC
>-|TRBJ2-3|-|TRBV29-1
CSVEDLEGWNTQYF
TGCAGCGTTGAAGATCTGGAGGGTTGGAATACGCAGTATTTT
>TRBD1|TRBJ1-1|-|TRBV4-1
CASRGRTGVVEAFF
TGCGCCAGCAGGGGGAGGACAGGTGTTGTTGAAGCTTTCTTT
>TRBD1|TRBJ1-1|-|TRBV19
CASSAPDRGKTEAFF
TGTGCCAGTAGTGCCCCCGACAGGGGGAAGACTGAAGCTTTCTTT
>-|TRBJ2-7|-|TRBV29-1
CSVEGRYEQYF
TGCAGCGTTGAGGGGAGGTACGAGCAGTACTTC
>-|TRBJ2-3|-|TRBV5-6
CASSLAVITDTQYF
TGTGCCAGCAGCTTAGCGGTTATCACAGATACGCAGTATTTT
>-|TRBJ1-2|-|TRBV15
CATSRDASRANYGYTF
TGTGCCACCAGCAGAGATGCGAGCCGAGCTAACTATGGCTACACCTTC
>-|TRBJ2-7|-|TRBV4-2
CASSQDPLDSSYEQYF
TGTGCCAGCAGCCAAGATCCCTTGGACAGTTCCTACGAGCAGTACTTC
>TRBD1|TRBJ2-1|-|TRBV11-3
CASSSSRTGQQFF
TGTGCCAGCAGCTCGTCGAGGACAGGCCAGCAGTTCTTC
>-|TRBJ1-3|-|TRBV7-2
CASSLPRVGGDSSGNTIYF
TGTGCCAGCAGCTTACCCCGGGTAGGGGGGGATAGCTCTGGAAACACCATATATTTT
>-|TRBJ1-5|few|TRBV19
CASSTGRGGQPQHF
TGTGCCAGTAGTACAGGAAGGGGTGGTCAGCCCCAGCATTTT
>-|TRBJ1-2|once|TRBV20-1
CSARVGDGYTF
TGCAGTGCTAGAGTAGGGGATGGCTACACCTTC
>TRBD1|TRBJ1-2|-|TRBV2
CASSRDRETYGYTF
TGTGCCAGCAGCCGGGACAGGGAGACCTATGGCTACACCTTC
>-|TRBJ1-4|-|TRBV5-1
CASSFQGTGGGKLFF
TGCGCCAGCAGCTTTCAGGGAACCGGGGGGGGAAAACTGTTTTTT
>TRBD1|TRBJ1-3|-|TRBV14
CASSLLDRGAPGNTIYF
TGTGCCAGCAGCCTACTAGACAGGGGGGCCCCTGGAAACACCATATATTTT
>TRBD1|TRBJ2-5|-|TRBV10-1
CASSGQGETQYF
TGCGCCAGCAGTGGACAGGGAGAGACCCAGTACTTC
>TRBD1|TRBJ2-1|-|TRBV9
CASSLQGAVLAVDEQFF
TGTGCCAGCAGCCTACAGGGGGCCGTCCTAGCAGTCGATGAGCAGTTCTTC
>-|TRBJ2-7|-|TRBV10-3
CAISSRGIGRGGQYF
TGTGCCATCAGTTCCAGGGGGATCGGGCGGGGCGGGCAGTACTTC
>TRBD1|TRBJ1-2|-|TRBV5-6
CASSAMGTDYGYTF
TGTGCCAGCAGCGCTATGGGGACAGACTATGGCTACACCTTC
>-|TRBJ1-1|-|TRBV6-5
CASSYSKRVPNTEAFF
TGTGCCAGCAGTTACTCGAAGCGGGTTCCGAACACTGAAGCTTTCTTT
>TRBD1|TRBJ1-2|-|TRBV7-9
CASSFPEDREIYGYTF
TGTGCCAGCAGCTTCCCAGAGGACAGGGAAATCTATGGCTACACCTTC
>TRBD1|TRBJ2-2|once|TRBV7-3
CASSPSDRDTGELFF
TGTGCCAGCAGCCCCTCGGACAGGGACACCGGGGAGCTGTTTTTT
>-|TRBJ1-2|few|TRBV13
CASSGGLNGYTF
TGTGCCAGCAGTGGGGGCCTGAATGGCTACACCTTC
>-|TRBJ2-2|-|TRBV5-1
CASSFQGRAAGELFF
TGCGCCAGCAGCTTCCAGGGCAGGGCTGCCGGGGAGCTGTTTTTT
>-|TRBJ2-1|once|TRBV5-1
CASSSGMRGEVRNEQFF
TGCGCCAGCAGCTCCGGGATGCGGGGTGAAGTGAGGAATGAGCAGTTCTTC
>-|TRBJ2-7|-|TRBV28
CASSRILLSPTYEQYF
TGTGCCAGCAGCCGAATCCTTCTATCCCCCACCTACGAGCAGTACTTC
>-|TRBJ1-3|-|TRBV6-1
CASSGIRSGNTIYF
TGTGCCAGCAGTGGGATTCGGAGTGGAAACACCATATATTTT
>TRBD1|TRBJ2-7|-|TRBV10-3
CAISGGTGETYEQYF
TGTGCCATCAGTGGGGGGACAGGGGAAACCTACGAGCAGTACTTC
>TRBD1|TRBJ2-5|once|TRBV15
CATSSPRTGKETQYF
TGTGCCACCAGCAGTCCCCGGACAGGGAAAGAGACCCAGTACTTC
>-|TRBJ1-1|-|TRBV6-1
CASRSQGTNTEAFF
TGTGCCAGCAGATCACAGGGAACCAACACTGAAGCTTTCTTT
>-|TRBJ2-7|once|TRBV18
CASSRTEPPGEQYF
TGTGCCAGCTCTCGGACAGAGCCGCCGGGCGAGCAGTACTTC
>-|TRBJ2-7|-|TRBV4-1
CASSQENWRDHDGQYF
TGCGCCAGCAGCCAAGAAAATTGGAGGGATCACGATGGGCAGTACTTC